This T cell receptor (beta chain) came from a study of T cells in Graves' hyperthyroidism and ophthalmopathy. Findings of the study overall: From stable hyperthyroidism, ophthalmopathy was separated by a 13 V-J model.

The study included ophthalmopathy patients with Clinical Activity Score at least 3, NOSPECS grade at least 4 and duration under 3 months. RNA transcripts were the template for amplifying TCR beta CDR3 regions. During a first-round RT-PCR of the TCR CDR3, the HTBI primer set was used. TCRdb redid the calling of the multiplex PCR reads with MiXCR, one entry per CDR3 protein. The sample includes some 350,000 distinct CDR3 sequences, 15% of them seen just once. This clonotype was recorded a few times. What it recognizes is unknown. The clonotype comes from an older woman with Graves' ophthalmopathy. Sequencing used blood.

The CDR3 DNA is TGTGCCACCAGTTCCCCCGTCTGGACAGGGGGCAACTATGTCGCAGATACGCAGTATTTT. Translation: CATSSPVWTGGNYVADTQYF. The chain recombines TRBV24-1 with TRBJ2-3; TRBD1 matches at 11 bases. The trim removed 6 bases at V and 4 bases at J, leaving 20 bases unmatched. Germline V gene sequence: CDR1 KGHDR, CDR2 SFDVKD. This CDR3 comprises 20 residues.